The next 30 T cell receptor beta chains were all read from a single sample in a study of long-term antiretroviral therapy in people with HIV. Run at survey level, the immunoSEQ assay was version v3.0. Sequenced by immunoSEQ multiplex PCR; TCRdb stores in-frame clones only, minus some. The sample records about 12,000 clones, approximately 90% being singletons. The specimen comprised unsorted PBMCs, sampled 2.1 years after starting antiretroviral therapy. These receptors were taken from a woman aged 40 to 55 with HIV.

The chain uses TRBV7-9 and TRBJ1-5; D gene ambiguous. CDR1 SEHNR and CDR2 FQNEAQ come from the germline V gene (reference sequence). This CDR3 is 14 amino acids long. V lost 0 bases and J 1 base, leaving 4 bases between the germline ends. This CDR3 is CASSLAGSNQPQHF. CDR3 sequence (DNA): TGTGCCAGCAGCTTAGCCGGCAGCAATCAGCCCCAGCATTTT.

The J gene is TRBJ2-1, the V gene TRBV7-9, with D uncertain. The V end lost 2 bases, the J end lost 1 base, and 9 bases lay between the germline ends. Germline values: CDR1 SEHNR, CDR2 FQNEAQ (reference sequence). The CDR3 runs to 15 residues. Here the CDR3 DNA reads TGTGCCAGCAGCTTATCAGAGGTTTCCTACAATGAGCAGTTCTTC. Translated, it gives CASSLSEVSYNEQFF. Looking up the rest from reference TRBV7-9 and TRBJ2-1 gives the full variable domain: DTGVSQNPRHKITKRGQNVTFRCDPISEHNRLYWYRQTLGQGPEFLTYFQNEAQLEKSRLLSDRFSAERPKGSFSTLEIQRTEQGDSAMYLCASSLSEVSYNEQFFGPGTRLTVL.

CDR3 loop: CASSQDPGADQPQHF. The CDR3 coding sequence is TGCGCCAGCAGCCAAGACCCAGGGGCTGATCAGCCCCAGCATTTT. This sequence joins TRBV4-1 and TRBJ1-5, with D tentatively TRBD1 (6 bases). The CDR3 is 15 residues long. Germline CDR1 MGHRA, CDR2 YSYEKL. Trimming cost V 0 bases and J 5 bases, with 11 bases left between them.

This clone was recorded a few times. The V call is TRBV7-3, the J call TRBJ2-5; no reliable D call. With 2 bases removed from V and 1 base from J, the gap between germline ends came to 5 bases. Looked up from germline, CDR1 is SGHTA and CDR2 is FQGTGA. The CDR3 loop spans 13 amino acids. The DNA for the CDR3 is TGTGCCAGCAGCTTAGGTCGCCAAGAGACCCAGTACTTC. Translating gives CASSLGRQETQYF.

This chain connects TRBV4-3 to TRBJ1-2, with D unresolved. The length of the CDR3 is 15 residues. V lost 0 bases and J lost 8, with 16 bases in between. Per the germline V gene, CDR1 is LGHNA and CDR2 is YSLEER. The CDR3 sequence: CASSQDISDGLGYTF. The CDR3 nucleotides read TGCGCCAGCAGCCAAGATATATCGGATGGATTGGGCTACACCTTC.

This clone was detected only once. This chain uses TRBV6-5 with TRBJ1-4; no clear D gene. The V and J ends lost 0 bases and 8 bases respectively, with 13 bases between them. Germline loops: CDR1 MNHEY, CDR2 SVGAGI. The CDR3 covers 15 residues. The CDR3: CASSYSGEKEEKLFF. CDR3 coding DNA: TGTGCCAGCAGTTACTCGGGAGAAAAGGAGGAAAAACTGTTTTTT.

This clone showed up just once. This sequence joins TRBV25-1 and TRBJ1-6; D gene ambiguous. The CDR3 has 15 amino acids. The V end lost 6 bases, the J end lost 2 bases, and 11 bases lay between the germline ends. Germline CDR1 reads MGHDK; CDR2 reads SYGVNS. The CDR3 nucleotides are TGTGCCAGCAGGAGTGGGCCCGCCTATAATTCACCCCTCCACTTT. It encodes CASRSGPAYNSPLHF.

This chain links TRBV19 with TRBJ1-4; 8 positions match TRBD1. CDR1 LNHDA and CDR2 SQIVND come from the germline V gene (reference sequence). CDR3 size: 16 residues. With 4 bases clipped from V and 0 bases from J, the junction kept 4 bases outside the gene matches. The DNA of the CDR3 is TGTGCCAGTAGTAGACAGGGGATTGCAACTAATGAAAAACTGTTTTTT. Protein sequence: CASSRQGIATNEKLFF. Filled out from reference TRBV19 and TRBJ1-4, the complete variable domain reads DGGITQSPKYLFRKEGQNVTLSCEQNLNHDAMYWYRQDPGQGLRLIYYSQIVNDFQKGDIAEGYSVSREKKESFPLTVTSAQKNPTAFYLCASSRQGIATNEKLFFGSGTQLSVL.

The V and J genes are TRBV5-1 and TRBJ2-1; either TRBD1 or TRBD2 may supply D (6 bases each). The germline gives CDR1 SGHRS, CDR2 YFSETQ. This CDR3 spans 16 amino acids. V was pared by 0 bases and J by 3 bases, with 13 bases between. CDR3 residues: CASSLAKGGLYNEQFF. In DNA, the CDR3 is TGCGCCAGCAGCTTGGCCAAGGGGGGCCTCTACAATGAGCAGTTCTTC.

The count of this clone is one. The J gene is TRBJ2-3, the V gene TRBV29-1; 9 nucleotides agree with TRBD2. V was pared by 3 bases and J by 2 bases, with 6 bases of the junction left unmatched. Germline CDR1 reads SQVTM; CDR2 reads ANQGSEA. The CDR3 extends over 15 amino acids. CDR3 DNA sequence: TGCAGCGTTGAGATCCTAGCGGGGAACACAGATACGCAGTATTTT. Translation: CSVEILAGNTDTQYF.

The chain carries TRBV5-1 and TRBJ1-1; D gene uncertain. Trimming took 3 bases from V and 1 from J, leaving 16 bases between them. The CDR3 runs to 16 residues. The germline gives CDR1 SGHRS, CDR2 YFSETQ. The CDR3 is CASSYLGSPANTEAFF. The CDR3 DNA is TGCGCCAGCAGCTATCTAGGGAGTCCCGCGAACACTGAAGCTTTCTTT.

The J gene is TRBJ1-6, the V gene TRBV30, with D uncertain. The V and J ends lost 4 bases and 6 bases respectively, with 10 bases between them. There are 13 residues in the CDR3. Germline V gene data show CDR1 as GTSNPN and CDR2 as SVGIG (reference sequence). In nucleotides, the CDR3 is TGTGCCTGGACCCTGCCACGTAATTCACCCCTCCACTTT. It yields the protein CAWTLPRNSPLHF.

Only one count was recorded for this clone. The rearrangement joins TRBV5-5 to TRBJ1-4; TRBD1 agrees at 7 bases. V shed 4 bases and J 0 bases; nucleotides not matched to a gene: 15. The germline V gene has CDR1 SGHKS and CDR2 YYEKEE (reference sequence). The CDR3 runs to 19 residues. The CDR3 loop is CASSTNRGSTAATNEKLFF. Written as DNA, the CDR3 is TGTGCCAGCAGCACGAACAGGGGCTCGACTGCTGCAACTAATGAAAAACTGTTTTTT.

The chain is built from TRBV7-9 and TRBJ1-2; 10 nucleotides agree with TRBD1. V gave up 0 bases and J gave up 7 bases; unmatched junction bases: 14. Germline V CDR1 and CDR2: SEHNR, FQNEAQ (reference sequence). The CDR3 contains 18 residues. The CDR3 nucleotides are TGTGCCAGCAGCTTAGCCCCCCGGGACAGGGGAAAGAGAAGTGGCTACACCTTC. This translates into CASSLAPRDRGKRSGYTF. The full variable domain, completed using reference TRBV7-9 and TRBJ1-2, is DTGVSQNPRHKITKRGQNVTFRCDPISEHNRLYWYRQTLGQGPEFLTYFQNEAQLEKSRLLSDRFSAERPKGSFSTLEIQRTEQGDSAMYLCASSLAPRDRGKRSGYTFGSGTRLTVV.

This chain uses TRBV14 with TRBJ2-2; D ambiguous. The V gene's germline CDR1 is SGHDN and CDR2 FVKESK. CDR3 length equals 14 residues. The V end lost 4 bases, the J end lost 5 bases, and 11 bases lay between the germline ends. The CDR3 bases are TGTGCCAGCAGCCCCTACCCGAGAACCGGGGAGCTGTTTTTT. It codes for CASSPYPRTGELFF. Variable domain in full (rest from reference TRBV14 and TRBJ2-2): EAGVTQFPSHSVIEKGQTVTLRCDPISGHDNLYWYRRVMGKEIKFLLHFVKESKQDESGMPNNRFLAERTGGTYSTLKVQPAELEDSGVYFCASSPYPRTGELFFGEGSRLTVL.

The chain couples TRBV29-1 to TRBJ1-4; 9 bases map to TRBD1. The V gene's germline CDR1 is SQVTM and CDR2 ANQGSEA. This CDR3 is 15 amino acids long. V was clipped by 8 bases and J by 5 bases; unmatched bases: 12. The CDR3 is CSTLSTGTGNEKLFF. The DNA for the CDR3 is TGCAGCACTTTGTCAACAGGGACAGGGAATGAAAAACTGTTTTTT.

The V call is TRBV11-2, the J call TRBJ2-7; the match to TRBD1 covers 9 bases. The germline V gene has CDR1 SGHAT and CDR2 FQNNGV. Losses at the gene ends were 5 bases for V and 2 bases for J; bases not matched to a gene: 7. The CDR3 extends over 15 amino acids. Here the CDR3 DNA reads TGTGCCAGCAGCGTACAGGGGGCCCCAGCCTACGAGCAGTACTTC. It translates to CASSVQGAPAYEQYF.

The CDR3 is CASRITGAPYEQYF. In DNA, the CDR3 is TGTGCCAGCCGAATCACAGGGGCCCCCTACGAGCAGTACTTC. V usage is TRBV6-1 and J usage is TRBJ2-7; TRBD1 agrees at 7 bases. This CDR3 is built from 14 residues. CDR1 and CDR2 (germline): MNHNS, SASEGT. With 8 bases clipped from V and 2 bases from J, the junction kept 9 bases outside the gene matches.

V and J are TRBV29-1 and TRBJ1-1; D uncertain. From germline, CDR1 is SQVTM and CDR2 ANQGSEA. The CDR3 extends over 14 amino acids. Trimming left V 4 bases short and J 5 bases short, with 17 bases between. The CDR3 region is CSVVVGGSGTEAFF. In DNA, the CDR3 is TGCAGCGTTGTCGTTGGCGGATCTGGGACTGAAGCTTTCTTT.

This chain connects TRBV29-1 to TRBJ2-3, with D perhaps matching TRBD2 (5 bases). Per germline, CDR1 SQVTM and CDR2 ANQGSEA. The V gene lost 6 bases and the J gene lost 2 bases, with 15 bases spanning the gap. The CDR3 is made up of 14 amino acids. CDR3 DNA sequence: TGCAGCGTAGGACTGCAAATAAACACAGATACGCAGTATTTT. Translating gives CSVGLQINTDTQYF.

This clone was seen once. The chain employs TRBV19 and TRBJ1-5, with 10 bases fitting TRBD1. J was trimmed by 7 bases and V by 6 bases; bases with no gene match: 12. This CDR3 has 16 amino acids. CDR1 is LNHDA and CDR2 is SQIVND in the germline V gene (reference sequence). The CDR3 region is CASRMGGGTGAQPQHF. Here the CDR3 DNA reads TGTGCCAGTAGAATGGGAGGGGGGACAGGGGCACAGCCCCAGCATTTT.

The count of this clone is one. V usage is TRBV2 and J usage is TRBJ1-5, with a tentative D call TRBD1 (5 bases). Trimming left V 4 bases short and J 13 bases short, with 14 bases between. The CDR3 contains 12 residues. Germline lookup yields CDR1 SNHLY and CDR2 FYNNEI. The CDR3 sequence: CASSALPGTQHF. CDR3 nucleotide sequence: TGTGCCAGCAGTGCTTTGCCTGGGACGCAGCATTTT.

This chain links TRBV7-9 with TRBJ2-5; 9 positions match TRBD1. The J segment lost 7 bases and the V segment lost 5 bases, leaving 11 bases of the junction unmatched. Germline assignment: CDR1 SEHNR and CDR2 FQNEAQ (reference sequence). The CDR3 is 15 residues long. CDR3 sequence (DNA): TGTGCCAGCAGCCCCACATCCGGGACAGGGCGGACCCAGTACTTC. This encodes CASSPTSGTGRTQYF.

The rearrangement links TRBV14 to TRBJ1-1; maybe TRBD1 (6 bases). Germline values: CDR1 SGHDN, CDR2 FVKESK. The CDR3 has 15 amino acids. The V end was cut by 1 base, the J end by 6 bases, with 15 bases between. For the CDR3, the DNA is TGTGCCAGCAGCCAAGCCTTTGGGGGCTTCGCTGAAGCTTTCTTT. This gives the protein CASSQAFGGFAEAFF.

This chain uses TRBV7-2 with TRBJ2-3; 8 bases fit TRBD2. The CDR3 consists of 13 residues. The V gene end was trimmed by 1 base and the J gene end by 14 bases; junction bases not matched to a gene: 8. Germline V gene sequence: CDR1 SGHTA, CDR2 FQGNSA. The DNA of the CDR3 is TGTGCCAGCAGCTTAGAAACCCACGGGGGGGTGTATTTT. This encodes CASSLETHGGVYF.

This sequence joins TRBV10-3 and TRBJ1-2; D uncertain. Per germline, CDR1 ENHRY and CDR2 SYGVKD. V was cut by 3 bases and J by 5 bases, with 10 bases left in between. The CDR3 loop spans 13 amino acids. CDR3 in DNA: TGTGCCATCAGTGAATCGGAAGGGTATGGCTACACCTTC. Its translation is CAISESEGYGYTF.

The J gene is TRBJ1-2, the V gene TRBV4-3; no reliable D call. The germline V and J ends were trimmed by 0 bases and 6 bases, with 5 bases remaining between them. The CDR3 spans 12 residues. The germline gives CDR1 LGHNA, CDR2 YSLEER. CDR3 region: CASSQEGHGYTF. The CDR3 DNA reads TGCGCCAGCAGCCAAGAAGGACATGGCTACACCTTC.

The rearrangement joins TRBV7-2 to TRBJ2-1; 7 bases are a match to TRBD2. V was pared by 1 base and J by 4 bases, with 4 bases of the junction left unmatched. This CDR3 region has 15 residues. Germline lookup yields CDR1 SGHTA and CDR2 FQGNSA. DNA for the CDR3: TGTGCCAGCAGCTTAGTAGCTAGCGGTTACAATGAGCAGTTCTTC. Its protein product is CASSLVASGYNEQFF.

The chain has TRBV7-9 and TRBJ2-6; D is perhaps TRBD2 (5 bases). The CDR3 is 12 amino acids. Trimming shortened V by 4 bases and J by 11 bases, and 9 bases separated the two germline ends. CDR1 is SEHNR and CDR2 is FQNEAQ in the germline V gene (reference sequence). CDR3 nucleotide sequence: TGTGCCAGCAGCTCTAGCCGGGACGTCCTGACTTTC. Amino acid sequence: CASSSSRDVLTF.

This sequence joins TRBV9 and TRBJ1-2; D gene ambiguous. The CDR3 consists of 12 residues. Germline-derived CDR1 and CDR2 are SGDLS and YYNGEE. V dropped 0 bases and J dropped 4 bases, with 4 bases sitting between them. In nucleotides, the CDR3 is TGTGCCAGCAGCGTAGGGGGCTATGGCTACACCTTC. The encoded protein is CASSVGGYGYTF.